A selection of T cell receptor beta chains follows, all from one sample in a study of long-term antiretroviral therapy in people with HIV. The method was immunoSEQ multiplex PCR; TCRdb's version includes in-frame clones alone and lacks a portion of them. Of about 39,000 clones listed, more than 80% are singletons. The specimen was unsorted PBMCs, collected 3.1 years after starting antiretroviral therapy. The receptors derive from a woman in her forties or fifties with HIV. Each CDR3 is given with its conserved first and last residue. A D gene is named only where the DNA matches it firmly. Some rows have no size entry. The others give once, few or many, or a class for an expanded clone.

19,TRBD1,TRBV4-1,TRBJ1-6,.,CASSQDPPQGFTYNSPLHF,TGCGCCAGCAGCCAAGATCCTCCACAGGGGTTTACCTATAATTCACCCCTCCACTTT
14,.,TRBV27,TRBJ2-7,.,CASKLGPASYEQYF,TGTGCCAGCAAGTTGGGTCCAGCCTCCTACGAGCAGTACTTC
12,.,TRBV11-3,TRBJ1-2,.,CASSLSGDGYTF,TGTGCCAGCAGCTTATCCGGGGATGGCTACACCTTC
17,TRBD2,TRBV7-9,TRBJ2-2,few,CASSLGLSGANTGELFF,TGTGCCAGCAGCCTAGGGTTGAGCGGGGCGAACACCGGGGAGCTGTTTTTT
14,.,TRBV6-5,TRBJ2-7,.,CASSYGGPTYEQYF,TGTGCCAGCAGTTATGGGGGCCCTACCTACGAGCAGTACTTC
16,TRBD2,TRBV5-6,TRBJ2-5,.,CASSLRGTSGGETQYF,TGTGCCAGCAGCTTGCGGGGAACTAGCGGGGGAGAGACCCAGTACTTC
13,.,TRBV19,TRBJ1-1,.,CASVAGQYTEAFF,TGTGCCAGCGTAGCGGGGCAATACACTGAAGCTTTCTTT
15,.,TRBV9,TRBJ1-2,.,CASSVAGGQPYGYTF,TGTGCCAGCAGCGTAGCTGGTGGACAGCCCTATGGCTACACCTTC
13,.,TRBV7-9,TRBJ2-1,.,CASSLNAGNEQFF,TGTGCCAGCAGCTTAAACGCGGGGAATGAGCAGTTCTTC
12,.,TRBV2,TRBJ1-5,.,CASSEVAEPQHF,TGTGCCAGCAGTGAAGTCGCAGAGCCCCAGCATTTT
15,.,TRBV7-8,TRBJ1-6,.,CASSSSTPAGGPLHF,TGTGCCAGCAGCTCGTCGACCCCCGCAGGCGGACCCCTCCACTTT
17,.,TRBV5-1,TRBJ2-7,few,CASSFIYRDANPYEQYF,TGCGCCAGCAGCTTCATTTACCGGGACGCGAACCCCTACGAGCAGTACTTC
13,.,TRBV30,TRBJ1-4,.,CAWSLGRNEKLFF,TGTGCCTGGAGTTTAGGTCGCAATGAAAAACTGTTTTTT
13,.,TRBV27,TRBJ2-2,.,CASSLGATRELFF,TGTGCCAGCAGTTTGGGGGCAACCCGGGAGCTGTTTTTT
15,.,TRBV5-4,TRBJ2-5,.,CASSLGGPPGETQYF,TGTGCCAGCAGCTTGGGGGGCCCACCGGGGGAGACCCAGTACTTC
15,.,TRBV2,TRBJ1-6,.,CASSELRYYNSPLHF,TGTGCCAGCAGTGAATTGCGGTACTATAATTCACCCCTCCACTTT
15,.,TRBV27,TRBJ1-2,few,CASSGLAGTNYGYTF,TGTGCCAGCAGCGGTTTGGCAGGGACGAACTATGGCTACACCTTC
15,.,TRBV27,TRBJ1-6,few,CASSLGPGGNSPLHF,TGTGCCAGCAGTTTGGGCCCCGGTGGTAATTCACCCCTCCACTTT
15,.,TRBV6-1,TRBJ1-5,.,CASSVEGRSNQPQHF,TGTGCCAGCAGTGTGGAGGGACGGAGCAATCAGCCCCAGCATTTT
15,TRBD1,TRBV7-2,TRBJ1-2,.,CASSLGQGLSYGYTF,TGTGCCAGCAGCTTAGGACAGGGACTCTCCTATGGCTACACCTTC
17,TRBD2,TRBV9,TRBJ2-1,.,CASSVSVQSGGDNEQFF,TGTGCCAGCAGCGTATCCGTGCAGAGCGGGGGGGACAATGAGCAGTTCTTC
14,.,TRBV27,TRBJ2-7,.,CASRTVGPFYEQYF,TGTGCCAGCAGGACCGTAGGACCTTTCTACGAGCAGTACTTC
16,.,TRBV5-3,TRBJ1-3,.,CARSHQTGWAGNTIYF,TGTGCCAGAAGCCACCAAACAGGGTGGGCTGGAAACACCATATATTTT
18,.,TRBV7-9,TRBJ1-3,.,CASSLGGWTGSSGNTIYF,TGTGCCAGCAGCTTAGGGGGGTGGACCGGGAGCTCTGGAAACACCATATATTTT
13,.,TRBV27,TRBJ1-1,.,CASSFPGRAEAFF,TGTGCCAGCAGTTTCCCGGGGCGGGCTGAAGCTTTCTTT
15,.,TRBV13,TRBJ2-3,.,CASSPIGRTTDTQYF,TGTGCCAGCAGCCCTATAGGGCGGACCACAGATACGCAGTATTTT
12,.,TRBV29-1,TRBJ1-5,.,CSAGGGNQPQHF,TGCAGCGCGGGGGGCGGCAATCAGCCCCAGCATTTT
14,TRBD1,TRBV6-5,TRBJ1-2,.,CASTTRTGGYGYTF,TGTGCCAGCACCACGAGGACAGGGGGCTATGGCTACACCTTC
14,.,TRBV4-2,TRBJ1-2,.,CASSQEPGRLSYTF,TGTGCCAGCAGCCAAGAGCCGGGCAGGCTGAGCTACACCTTC
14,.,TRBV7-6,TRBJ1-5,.,CASSADRGDQPQHF,TGTGCCAGCAGCGCGGACAGAGGAGATCAGCCCCAGCATTTT
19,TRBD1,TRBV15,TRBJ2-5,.,CATSRGTTTGLIRQETQYF,TGTGCTACCAGCAGAGGCACGACGACAGGGCTTATACGGCAAGAGACCCAGTACTTC
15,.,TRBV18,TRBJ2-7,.,CASSPLGTVSYEQYF,TGTGCCAGCTCACCCCTCGGGACGGTTTCCTACGAGCAGTACTTC
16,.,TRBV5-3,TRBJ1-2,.,CARSPITGISNYGYTF,TGTGCCAGAAGCCCAATCACAGGGATCTCTAACTATGGCTACACCTTC
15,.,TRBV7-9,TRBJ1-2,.,CASSLRGASGYGYTF,TGTGCCAGCAGCTTACGCGGGGCTTCGGGCTATGGCTACACCTTC
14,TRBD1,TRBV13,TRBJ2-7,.,CASSSGQGRGEQYF,TGTGCCAGCAGCTCAGGACAGGGCCGGGGAGAGCAGTACTTC
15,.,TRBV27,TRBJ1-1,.,CASSLREAGNTEAFF,TGTGCCAGCAGTTTAAGAGAGGCAGGGAACACTGAAGCTTTCTTT
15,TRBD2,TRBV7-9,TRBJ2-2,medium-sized,CASSSTSPDTGELFF,TGTGCCAGCAGTTCGACTAGCCCTGACACCGGGGAGCTGTTTTTT
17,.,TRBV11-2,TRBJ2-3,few,CASSTIGLAVITDTQYF,TGTGCCAGCAGCACCATAGGGCTGGCTGTCATTACAGATACGCAGTATTTT
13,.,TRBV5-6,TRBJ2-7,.,CASSLFLSYEQYF,TGTGCCAGCAGCTTGTTCCTATCCTACGAGCAGTACTTC
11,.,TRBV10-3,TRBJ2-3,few,CASRFSDTQYF,TGTGCCAGTCGGTTTTCAGATACGCAGTATTTT
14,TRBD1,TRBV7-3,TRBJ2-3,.,CASSPRGPADTQYF,TGTGCCAGCAGCCCCAGGGGGCCTGCAGATACGCAGTATTTT
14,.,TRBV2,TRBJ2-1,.,CASRVRGGSDEQFF,TGTGCCAGCAGAGTAAGGGGGGGCTCCGATGAGCAGTTCTTC